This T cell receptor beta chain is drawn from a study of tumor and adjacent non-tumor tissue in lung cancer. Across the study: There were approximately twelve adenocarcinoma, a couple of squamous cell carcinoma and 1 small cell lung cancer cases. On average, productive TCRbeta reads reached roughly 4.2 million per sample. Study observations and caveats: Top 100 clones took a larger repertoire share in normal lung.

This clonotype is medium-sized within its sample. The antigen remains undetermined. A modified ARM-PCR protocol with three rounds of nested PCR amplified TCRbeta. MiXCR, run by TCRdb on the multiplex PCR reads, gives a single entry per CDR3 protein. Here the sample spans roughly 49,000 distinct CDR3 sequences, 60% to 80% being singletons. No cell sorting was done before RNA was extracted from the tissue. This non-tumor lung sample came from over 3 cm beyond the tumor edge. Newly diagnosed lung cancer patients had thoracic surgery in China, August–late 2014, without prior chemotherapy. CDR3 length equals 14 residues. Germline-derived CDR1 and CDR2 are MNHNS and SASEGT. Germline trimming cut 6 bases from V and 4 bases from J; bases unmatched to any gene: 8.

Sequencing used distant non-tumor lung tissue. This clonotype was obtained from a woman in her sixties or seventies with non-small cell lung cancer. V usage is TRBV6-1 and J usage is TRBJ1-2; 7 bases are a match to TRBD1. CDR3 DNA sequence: TGTGCCAGCAGCGAATTGGGACAGAGCTATGGCTACACCTTC. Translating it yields CASSELGQSYGYTF.